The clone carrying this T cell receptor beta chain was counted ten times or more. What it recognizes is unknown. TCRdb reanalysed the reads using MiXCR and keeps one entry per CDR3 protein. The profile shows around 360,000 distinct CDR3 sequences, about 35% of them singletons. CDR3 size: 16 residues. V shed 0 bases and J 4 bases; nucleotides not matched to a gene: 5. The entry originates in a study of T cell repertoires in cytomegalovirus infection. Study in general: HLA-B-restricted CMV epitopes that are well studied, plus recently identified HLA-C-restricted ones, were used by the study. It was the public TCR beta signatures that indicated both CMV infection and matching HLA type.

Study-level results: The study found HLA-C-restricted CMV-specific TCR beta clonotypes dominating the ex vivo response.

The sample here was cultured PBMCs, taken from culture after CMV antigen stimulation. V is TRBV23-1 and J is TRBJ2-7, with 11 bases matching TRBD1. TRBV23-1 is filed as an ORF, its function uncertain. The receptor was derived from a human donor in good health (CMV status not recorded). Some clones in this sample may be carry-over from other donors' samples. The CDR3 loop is CASSQSRGDRGYEQYF. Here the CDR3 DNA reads TGCGCCAGCAGTCAATCCAGGGGGGACAGGGGGTACGAGCAGTACTTC.